This T cell receptor beta chain came from a study of CD8+ T cells in alopecia areata. Regarding the study as a whole: An increase in clonality over normal scalp was evident in lesional scalp, especially alopecia totalis/universalis. There were also resident alphabeta T cells of normal skin sequenced in scalp samples. Mice showed TCR sharing more clearly than patients did, possibly owing to HLA.

cDNA serving as the sequencing template came from extracted, reverse transcribed RNA. Generated by immunoSEQ multiplex PCR, the TCRdb table keeps only in-frame clones and is missing some. The data contain about 110,000 clones, 59% of them singletons. Cell sorting on a FACSAria was used to separate CD4+ and CD8+ T cells from the PBMCs. This clone showed up many times. The antigen remains unidentified. The CDR3 has 13 residues. V lost 8 bases, J lost 1 base, and 11 bases lay in between. Germline values: CDR1 WSHSY, CDR2 SAAADI. This receptor was identified in a human donor in good health. Sequencing used CD8+ T cells sorted from blood. The chain has TRBV10-2 and TRBJ2-5; tentatively, D is TRBD1 (6 bases). This CDR3 reads CASGRQVQETQYF. The CDR3 nucleotides are TGCGCCAGCGGAAGACAGGTCCAAGAGACCCAGTACTTC.